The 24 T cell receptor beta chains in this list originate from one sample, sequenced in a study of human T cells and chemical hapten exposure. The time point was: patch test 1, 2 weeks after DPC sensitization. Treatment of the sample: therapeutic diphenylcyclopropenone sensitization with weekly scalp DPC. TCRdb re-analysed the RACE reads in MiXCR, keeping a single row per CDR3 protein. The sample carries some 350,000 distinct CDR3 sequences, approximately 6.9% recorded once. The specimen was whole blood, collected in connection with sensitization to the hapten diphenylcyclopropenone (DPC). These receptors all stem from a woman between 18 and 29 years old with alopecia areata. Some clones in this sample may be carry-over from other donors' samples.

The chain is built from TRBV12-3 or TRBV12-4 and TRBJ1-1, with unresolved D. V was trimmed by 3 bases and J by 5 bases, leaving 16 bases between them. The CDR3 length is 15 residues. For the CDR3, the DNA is TGTGCCAGCAGTTTTGCGGGCCGAGAGGGAACTGAAGCTTTCTTT. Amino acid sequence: CASSFAGREGTEAFF.

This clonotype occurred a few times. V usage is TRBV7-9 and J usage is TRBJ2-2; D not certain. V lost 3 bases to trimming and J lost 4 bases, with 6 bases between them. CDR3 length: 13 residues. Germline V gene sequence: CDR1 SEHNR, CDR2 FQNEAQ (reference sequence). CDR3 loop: CASSLKGTGELFF. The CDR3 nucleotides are TGTGCCAGCAGCTTGAAGGGCACCGGGGAGCTGTTTTTT. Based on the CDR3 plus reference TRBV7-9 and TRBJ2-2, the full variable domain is DTGVSQNPRHKITKRGQNVTFRCDPISEHNRLYWYRQTLGQGPEFLTYFQNEAQLEKSRLLSDRFSAERPKGSFSTLEIQRTEQGDSAMYLCASSLKGTGELFFGEGSRLTVL.

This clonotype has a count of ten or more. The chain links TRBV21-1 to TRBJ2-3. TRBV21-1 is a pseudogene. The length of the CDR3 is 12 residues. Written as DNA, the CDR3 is TGTGCCAGCAGCCCCCGACTGAATACGCAGTATTTT. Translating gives CASSPRLNTQYF.

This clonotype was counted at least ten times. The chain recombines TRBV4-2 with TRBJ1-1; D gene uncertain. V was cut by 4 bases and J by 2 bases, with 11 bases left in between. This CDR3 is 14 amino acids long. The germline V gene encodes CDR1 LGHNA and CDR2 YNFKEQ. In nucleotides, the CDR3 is TGTGCCAGCAGCCCGGTGGAAAGCAACACTGAAGCTTTCTTT. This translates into CASSPVESNTEAFF.

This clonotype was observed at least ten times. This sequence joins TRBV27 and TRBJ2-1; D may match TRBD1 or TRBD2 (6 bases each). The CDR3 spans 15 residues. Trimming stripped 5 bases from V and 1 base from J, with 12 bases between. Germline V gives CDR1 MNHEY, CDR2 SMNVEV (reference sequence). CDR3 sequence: CASSEGGRSYNEQFF. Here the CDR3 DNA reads TGTGCCAGCAGTGAAGGGGGGCGGTCCTACAATGAGCAGTTCTTC.

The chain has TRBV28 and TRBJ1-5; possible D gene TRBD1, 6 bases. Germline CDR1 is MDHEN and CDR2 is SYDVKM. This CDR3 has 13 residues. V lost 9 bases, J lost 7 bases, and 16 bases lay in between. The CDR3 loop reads CASEKGGGQPQHF. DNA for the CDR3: TGTGCCAGTGAGAAGGGGGGCGGACAGCCCCAGCATTTT. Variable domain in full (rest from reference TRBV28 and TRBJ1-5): DVKVTQSSRYLVKRTGEKVFLECVQDMDHENMFWYRQDPGLGLRLIYFSYDVKMKEKGDIPEGYSVSREKKERFSLILESASTNQTSMYLCASEKGGGQPQHFGDGTRLSIL.

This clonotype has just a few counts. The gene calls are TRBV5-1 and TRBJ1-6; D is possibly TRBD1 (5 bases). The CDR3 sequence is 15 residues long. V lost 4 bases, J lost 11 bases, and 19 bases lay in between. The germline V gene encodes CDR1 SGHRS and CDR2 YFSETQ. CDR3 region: CASSLLGAGSPPLHF. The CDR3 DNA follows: TGCGCCAGCAGCCTACTCGGGGCAGGAAGTCCACCCCTCCACTTT.

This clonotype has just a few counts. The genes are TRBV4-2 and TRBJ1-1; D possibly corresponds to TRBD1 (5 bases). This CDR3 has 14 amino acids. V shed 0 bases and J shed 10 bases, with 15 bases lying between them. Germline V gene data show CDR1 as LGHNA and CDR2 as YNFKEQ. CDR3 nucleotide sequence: TGTGCCAGCAGCCAAGATGGGACGGCCCCTGGAGCTTTCTTT. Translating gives CASSQDGTAPGAFF.

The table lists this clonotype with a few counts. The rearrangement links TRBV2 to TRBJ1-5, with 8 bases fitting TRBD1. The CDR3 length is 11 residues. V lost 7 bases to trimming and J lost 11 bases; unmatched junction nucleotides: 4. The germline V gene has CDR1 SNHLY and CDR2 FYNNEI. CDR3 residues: CASTADRAQHF. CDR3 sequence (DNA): TGTGCCAGCACTGCGGACAGGGCCCAGCATTTT.

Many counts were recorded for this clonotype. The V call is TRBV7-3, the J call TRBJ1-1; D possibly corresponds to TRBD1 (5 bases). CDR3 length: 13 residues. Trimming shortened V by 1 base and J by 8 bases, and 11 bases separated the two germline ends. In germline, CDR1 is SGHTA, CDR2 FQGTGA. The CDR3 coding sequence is TGTGCCAGCAGCTTAATGGGGCGACAAGAAGCTTTCTTT. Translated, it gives CASSLMGRQEAFF.

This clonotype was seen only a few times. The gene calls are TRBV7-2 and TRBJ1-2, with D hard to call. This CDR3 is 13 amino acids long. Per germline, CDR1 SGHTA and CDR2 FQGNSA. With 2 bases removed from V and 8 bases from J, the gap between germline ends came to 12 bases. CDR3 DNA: TGTGCCAGCAGCTTAATGATGTCGGAGGGCTACACCTTC. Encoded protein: CASSLMMSEGYTF.

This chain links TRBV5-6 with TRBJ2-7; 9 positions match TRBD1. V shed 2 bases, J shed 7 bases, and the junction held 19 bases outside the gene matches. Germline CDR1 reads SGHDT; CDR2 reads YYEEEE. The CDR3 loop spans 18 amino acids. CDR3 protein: CASSFPTDRDRDPREQYF. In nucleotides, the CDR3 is TGTGCCAGCAGCTTCCCCACGGACCGGGACAGGGATCCGAGGGAGCAGTACTTC.

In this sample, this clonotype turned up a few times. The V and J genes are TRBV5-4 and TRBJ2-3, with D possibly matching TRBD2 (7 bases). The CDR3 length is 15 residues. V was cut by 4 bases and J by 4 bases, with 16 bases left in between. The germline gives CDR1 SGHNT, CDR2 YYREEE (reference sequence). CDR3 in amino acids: CASSRGGAGADTQYF. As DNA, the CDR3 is TGTGCCAGCAGCCGAGGGGGGGCCGGGGCAGATACGCAGTATTTT.

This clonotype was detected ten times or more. The CDR3 region has the DNA TGTGCCAGCAGTGCGCGACAGGGCTCCGAGCAGTACTTC. Translating gives CASSARQGSEQYF. This chain uses TRBV12-3 or TRBV12-4 with TRBJ2-7, with 7 bases matching TRBD1. Trimming cost V 5 bases and J 6 bases; bases outside gene matches: 7. This CDR3 is built from 13 residues.

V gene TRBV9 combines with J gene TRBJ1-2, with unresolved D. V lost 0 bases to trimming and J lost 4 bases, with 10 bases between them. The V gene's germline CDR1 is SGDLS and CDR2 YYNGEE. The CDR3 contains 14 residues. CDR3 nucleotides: TGTGCCAGCAGCGTAGGAACTGGTGCCTATGGCTACACCTTC. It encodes CASSVGTGAYGYTF.

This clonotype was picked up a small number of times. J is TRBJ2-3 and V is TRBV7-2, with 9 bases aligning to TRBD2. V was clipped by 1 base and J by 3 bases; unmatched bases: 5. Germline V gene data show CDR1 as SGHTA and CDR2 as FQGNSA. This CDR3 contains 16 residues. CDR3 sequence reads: CASSLVAGGGTDTQYF. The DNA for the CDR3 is TGTGCCAGCAGCTTAGTGGCGGGAGGGGGGACAGATACGCAGTATTTT. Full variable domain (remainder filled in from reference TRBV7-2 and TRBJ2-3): GAGVSQSPSNKVTEKGKDVELRCDPISGHTALYWYRQSLGQGLEFLIYFQGNSAPDKSGLPSDRFSAERTGGSVSTLTIQRTQQEDSAVYLCASSLVAGGGTDTQYFGPGTRLTVL.

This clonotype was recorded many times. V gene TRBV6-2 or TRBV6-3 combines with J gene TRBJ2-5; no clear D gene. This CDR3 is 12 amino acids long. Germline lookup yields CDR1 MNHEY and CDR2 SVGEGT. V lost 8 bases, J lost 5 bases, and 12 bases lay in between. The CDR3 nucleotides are TGTGCCAGCCAAGCGTCGAGGGAGACCCAGTACTTC. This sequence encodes CASQASRETQYF.

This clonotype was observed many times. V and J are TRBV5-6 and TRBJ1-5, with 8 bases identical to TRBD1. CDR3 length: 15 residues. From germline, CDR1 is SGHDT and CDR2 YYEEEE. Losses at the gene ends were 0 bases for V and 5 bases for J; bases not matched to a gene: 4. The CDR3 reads CASSLGTGTYQPQHF. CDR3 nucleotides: TGTGCCAGCAGCTTGGGGACAGGGACGTATCAGCCCCAGCATTTT.

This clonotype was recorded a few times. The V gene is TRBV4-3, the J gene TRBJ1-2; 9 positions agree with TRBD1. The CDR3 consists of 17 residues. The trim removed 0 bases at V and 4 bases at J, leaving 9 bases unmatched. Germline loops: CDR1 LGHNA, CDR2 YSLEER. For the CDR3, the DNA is TGCGCCAGCAGCCAAGATCTTAGAGGGACAGGGACCTATGGCTACACCTTC. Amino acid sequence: CASSQDLRGTGTYGYTF.

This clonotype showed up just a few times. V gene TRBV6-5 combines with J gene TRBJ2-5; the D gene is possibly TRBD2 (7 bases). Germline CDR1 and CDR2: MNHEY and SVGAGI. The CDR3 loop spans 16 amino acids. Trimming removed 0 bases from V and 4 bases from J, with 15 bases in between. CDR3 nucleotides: TGTGCCAGCAGTTACTCAGGGACGGGGGGCGGAGAGACCCAGTACTTC. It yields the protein CASSYSGTGGGETQYF.

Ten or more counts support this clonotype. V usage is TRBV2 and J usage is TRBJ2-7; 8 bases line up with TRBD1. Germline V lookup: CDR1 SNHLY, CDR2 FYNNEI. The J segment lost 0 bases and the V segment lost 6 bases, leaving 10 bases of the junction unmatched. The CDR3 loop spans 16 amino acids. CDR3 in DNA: TGTGCCAGCAGCCTAACTCGGGACAGGAGCTCCTACGAGCAGTACTTC. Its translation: CASSLTRDRSSYEQYF.

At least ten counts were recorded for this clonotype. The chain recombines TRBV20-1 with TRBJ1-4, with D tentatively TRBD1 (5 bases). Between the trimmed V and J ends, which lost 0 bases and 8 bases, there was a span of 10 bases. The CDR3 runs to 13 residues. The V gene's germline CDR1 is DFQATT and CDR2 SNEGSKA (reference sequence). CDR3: CSAREGVPEKLFF. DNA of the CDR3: TGCAGTGCTAGAGAGGGGGTTCCCGAAAAACTGTTTTTT.

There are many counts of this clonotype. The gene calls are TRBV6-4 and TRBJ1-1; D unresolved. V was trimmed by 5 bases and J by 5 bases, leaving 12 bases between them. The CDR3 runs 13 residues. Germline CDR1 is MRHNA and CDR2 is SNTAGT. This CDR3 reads CASSLISGTEAFF. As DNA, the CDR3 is TGTGCCAGCAGTCTTATCTCCGGGACTGAAGCTTTCTTT.

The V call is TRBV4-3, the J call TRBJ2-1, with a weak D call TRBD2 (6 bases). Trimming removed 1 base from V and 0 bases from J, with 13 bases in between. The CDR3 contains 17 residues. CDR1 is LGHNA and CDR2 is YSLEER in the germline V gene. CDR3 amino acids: CASSQGPSAGSYNEQFF. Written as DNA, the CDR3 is TGCGCCAGCAGCCAAGGTCCTAGCGCGGGCTCCTACAATGAGCAGTTCTTC.